Only a few counts were recorded for the clone carrying this T cell receptor beta chain. Recovered status applied to Cohort 3 donors who had two consecutive negative PCRs. It also applied to those with clearance or with symptom resolution. V lost 6 bases, J lost 11 bases, and 10 bases stayed unmatched. The germline CDR1 and CDR2 sequences are SNHLY and FYNNEI. CDR3 length: 14 residues. TCRdb's table, derived via immunoSEQ multiplex PCR, lists solely in-frame clones and lacks some. The profile covers about 210,000 clones, with over 75% appearing a single time and about 9% taken by the ten largest. The data were taken from a study of blood T cell repertoires in COVID-19.

V gene TRBV2 combines with J gene TRBJ2-1; TRBD2 aligns across 10 bases. The sample consisted of PBMCs or T cells enriched from blood (not recorded which). This clonotype originated in a man aged 35-49 years who had recovered from COVID-19. CDR3 sequence (DNA): TGTGCCAGCAGCAACTCGGGACTAGCGATGAAGCAGTTCTTC. Protein: CASSNSGLAMKQFF.